This passage covers 26 T cell receptor beta chains from one sample sequenced in a study of response to subunit inactivated influenza vaccine. TCRdb re-called the RT-PCR reads with MiXCR, one entry per CDR3 protein. The sample carries 450,000 to 700,000 distinct CDR3 sequences, approximately 15% recorded once. The starting material was PBMCs from blood, obtained 11 to 12 days after vaccination. These receptors all stem from a man between 50 and 59 years old who received an inactivated influenza vaccine.

V is TRBV3-1 and J is TRBJ2-7, with 10 nucleotides matching TRBD2. The V segment lost 4 bases and the J segment 3 bases; nucleotides outside the gene matches: 6. Germline V gives CDR1 LGHDT, CDR2 YNNKEL (reference sequence). CDR3 length: 15 residues. In DNA form, the CDR3 reads TGTGCCAGCAGCCCCATAGCGGGGGGCTTCTACGAGCAGTACTTC. Its translation: CASSPIAGGFYEQYF.

The table lists this clonotype with many counts. The rearrangement uses TRBV6-6 and TRBJ2-5; the D is unclear. V gave up 6 bases and J gave up 4 bases, with 9 bases separating them. The CDR3 runs to 12 residues. Germline V gives CDR1 MNHNY, CDR2 SVGAGI (reference sequence). The CDR3 sequence is CASSRGRETQYF. As DNA, the CDR3 is TGTGCCAGCAGCCGTGGGCGAGAGACCCAGTACTTC.

This clonotype was seen only a few times. The chain is built from TRBV5-1 and TRBJ2-1; TRBD1 matches 10 bases. The V and J ends lost 4 bases and 4 bases, in that order; junction bases with no gene match: 5. Germline V CDR1 and CDR2: SGHRS, YFSETQ. The CDR3 extends over 15 amino acids. The CDR3 nucleotides read TGCGCCAGCAGCGTCGGGGACAGGGGTTACAATGAGCAGTTCTTC. It translates to CASSVGDRGYNEQFF.

This clonotype was counted only a few times. The chain is built from TRBV6-2 or TRBV6-3 and TRBJ2-5; possibly TRBD2 for D (6 bases). The V gene's germline CDR1 is MNHEY and CDR2 SVGEGT. Trimming stripped 5 bases from V and 0 bases from J, with 16 bases between. This CDR3 contains 16 residues. This chain's CDR3 is CASSPQAAGNQETQYF. The DNA of the CDR3 is TGTGCCAGCAGTCCGCAAGCGGCGGGGAACCAAGAGACCCAGTACTTC.

In this sample, this clonotype turned up a few times. The chain is built from TRBV9 and TRBJ2-2; D might be TRBD2 (6 bases). The CDR3 is 17 amino acids. Germline V gene sequence: CDR1 SGDLS, CDR2 YYNGEE. Trimming took 0 bases from V and 5 from J, leaving 17 bases between them. CDR3 residues: CASSVAAGGSRTGELFF. The CDR3 nucleotides read TGTGCCAGCAGCGTAGCCGCCGGAGGGAGCAGAACCGGGGAGCTGTTTTTT.

This chain's CDR3 is CATSRDLVSLNTGELFF. The CDR3 DNA reads as TGTGCCACCAGCAGAGATCTGGTGTCCCTAAACACCGGGGAGCTGTTTTTT. The chain links TRBV15 to TRBJ2-2; D remains unclear. Trimming stripped 0 bases from V and 2 bases from J, with 13 bases between. The CDR3 loop spans 17 amino acids. Germline-derived CDR1 and CDR2 are LNHNV and YYDKDF (reference sequence).

This clonotype was counted a few times. The chain is built from TRBV18 and TRBJ1-1; D unclear. Germline assignment: CDR1 KGHSH and CDR2 LQKENI. V was pared by 1 base and J by 1 base, with 7 bases between. There are 14 residues in the CDR3. The CDR3 sequence is CASSPQKGNTEAFF. CDR3 nucleotide sequence: TGTGCCAGCTCACCACAAAAGGGGAACACTGAAGCTTTCTTT.

The rearrangement links TRBV7-3 to TRBJ2-3, with D uncertain. This CDR3 is built from 14 residues. The V gene lost 0 bases and the J gene lost 1 base, with 5 bases spanning the gap. Germline V lookup: CDR1 SGHTA, CDR2 FQGTGA. In DNA form, the CDR3 reads TGTGCCAGCAGCTTAACCCCGCGCACAGATACGCAGTATTTT. Translation: CASSLTPRTDTQYF. Full variable domain (missing parts from reference TRBV7-3 and TRBJ2-3): GAGVSQTPSNKVTEKGKYVELRCDPISGHTALYWYRQSLGQGPEFLIYFQGTGAADDSGLPNDRFFAVRPEGSVSTLKIQRTERGDSAVYLCASSLTPRTDTQYFGPGTRLTVL.

V and J are TRBV29-1 and TRBJ2-7; D gene unclear. Germline CDR1 reads SQVTM; CDR2 reads ANQGSEA. Deletions cut 3 bases from V and 6 bases from J, with 9 bases between. CDR3 length equals 11 residues. Written as DNA, the CDR3 is TGCAGCGTTGAGTTGGGGTTCGAGCAGTACTTC. Translating it yields CSVELGFEQYF.

This clonotype was observed a handful of times. The rearrangement links TRBV7-9 to TRBJ1-4, with no clear D. The CDR3 has 16 amino acids. Germline-derived CDR1 and CDR2 are SEHNR and FQNEAQ (reference sequence). Trimming removed 2 bases at V and 0 bases at J, with 10 bases between. The CDR3 DNA follows: TGTGCCAGCAGCTTACGTACTCGGTCAACTAATGAAAAACTGTTTTTT. This translates into CASSLRTRSTNEKLFF.

The sample holds a few counts of this clonotype. The rearrangement uses TRBV3-1 and TRBJ2-2; unclear D gene. The length of the CDR3 is 15 residues. Trimming removed 1 base at V and 3 bases at J, with 9 bases between. Germline V gene lookup returns CDR1 LGHDT and CDR2 YNNKEL (reference sequence). The CDR3 spells CASSQGSLDTGELFF. In nucleotides, the CDR3 is TGTGCCAGCAGCCAAGGCAGTTTGGACACCGGGGAGCTGTTTTTT.

This chain links TRBV6-2 or TRBV6-3 with TRBJ2-7; 7 bases are shared with TRBD2. V lost 3 bases to trimming and J lost 2 bases; unmatched junction nucleotides: 7. This CDR3 has 15 residues. CDR1 and CDR2 from the germline V gene are MNHEY and SVGEGT. The CDR3 coding sequence is TGTGCCAGCAGTTATCTTGAGCGGGGCCCCTACGAGCAGTACTTC. Its protein product is CASSYLERGPYEQYF.

This clonotype was counted between two and nine times. The chain carries TRBV7-2 and TRBJ1-5; D might be TRBD1 (5 bases). Germline loops: CDR1 SGHTA, CDR2 FQGNSA. Trimming left V 2 bases short and J 0 bases short, with 11 bases between. The CDR3 has 16 residues. CDR3 amino acids: CASSLRSGISNQPQHF. As DNA, the CDR3 is TGTGCCAGCAGCTTAAGGTCAGGGATTAGCAATCAGCCCCAGCATTTT.

This clonotype turned up a few times. A much larger clone differs by one base, so this may be a read error. The CDR3 DNA follows: TGTGCCAGCAGCGGGACAGGGTTCGAGCAGTACTTC. Protein sequence: CASSGTGFEQYF. The V and J genes are TRBV5-6 and TRBJ2-7, with 9 nucleotides matching TRBD1. Germline V lookup: CDR1 SGHDT, CDR2 YYEEEE. V shed 4 bases, J shed 6 bases, and the junction held 2 bases outside the gene matches. The CDR3 runs to 12 residues.

This clonotype was seen a few times. J is TRBJ2-2 and V is TRBV5-1, with D possibly TRBD2 on 6 matching bases. V was cut by 0 bases and J by 6 bases, with 12 bases left in between. The CDR3 contains 15 residues. Germline V gene lookup returns CDR1 SGHRS and CDR2 YFSETQ. CDR3 region: CASSLEGGHPGELFF. Here the CDR3 DNA reads TGCGCCAGCAGCTTGGAAGGAGGGCACCCCGGGGAGCTGTTTTTT.

This clonotype was counted only a few times. V and J are TRBV6-1 and TRBJ2-3; 14 bases are shared with TRBD2. CDR1 and CDR2 from the germline V gene are MNHNS and SASEGT. J gave up 6 bases and V 6 bases, and 8 bases lay outside the gene matches. This CDR3 spans 16 amino acids. The CDR3 region has the DNA TGTGCCAGCAGAAAAGGACTAGCGGGAGGAGTGGATACGCAGTATTTT. It is translated as CASRKGLAGGVDTQYF.

The V gene is TRBV20-1, the J gene TRBJ1-6; TRBD1 matches 7 bases. CDR1 is DFQATT and CDR2 is SNEGSKA in the germline V gene (reference sequence). CDR3 length: 12 residues. V lost 3 bases, J lost 7 bases, and 0 bases stayed unmatched. The CDR3 DNA reads TGCAGTGCTAGGGACAGGAATTCACCCCTCCACTTT. This encodes CSARDRNSPLHF.

J is TRBJ1-1 and V is TRBV5-1; D perhaps matches TRBD1 (5 bases). Trimming pared 0 bases from V and 5 bases from J, leaving 11 bases between. Germline CDR1 and CDR2: SGHRS and YFSETQ. The CDR3 totals 14 residues. The CDR3 sequence: CASSLVGAGTEAFF. CDR3 nucleotides: TGCGCCAGCAGCTTGGTAGGCGCAGGGACTGAAGCTTTCTTT.

This clonotype was seen many times. The chain employs TRBV29-1 and TRBJ2-7, with D possibly TRBD2 on 5 matching bases. Germline CDR1 reads SQVTM; CDR2 reads ANQGSEA. This CDR3 contains 15 residues. Trimming stripped 0 bases from V and 0 bases from J, with 12 bases between. This CDR3 is CSVEEKAGSSYEQYF. Written as DNA, the CDR3 is TGCAGCGTTGAAGAGAAGGCGGGTAGCTCCTACGAGCAGTACTTC.

This clonotype came up a few times. The chain employs TRBV28 and TRBJ1-1, with 8 bases that match TRBD1. The V and J ends lost 6 bases and 6 bases, in that order; junction bases with no gene match: 12. Germline V gives CDR1 MDHEN, CDR2 SYDVKM. The CDR3 contains 15 residues. CDR3 DNA sequence: TGTGCCAGCAGACAGCCGGGACAGGAGAGGTCTGAAGCTTTCTTT. This codes for CASRQPGQERSEAFF.

The chain carries TRBV20-1 and TRBJ2-5; D is unresolved. Germline values: CDR1 DFQATT, CDR2 SNEGSKA (reference sequence). This CDR3 contains 15 residues. Trimming took off 4 bases at V and 2 bases at J, with 17 bases between the two ends. The CDR3: CSANKGLLAQETQYF. For the CDR3, the DNA is TGCAGTGCTAATAAAGGCCTTTTGGCTCAAGAGACCCAGTACTTC.

This rearrangement joins TRBV7-9 to TRBJ2-5; the match to TRBD1 covers 9 bases. The length of the CDR3 is 16 residues. Unmatched junction bases numbered 7, after V lost 5 bases and J lost 0 bases. CDR1 is SEHNR, CDR2 FQNEAQ, per germline (reference sequence). As DNA, the CDR3 is TGTGCCAGCAGCCAGGGACAGGGAATTTACCAAGAGACCCAGTACTTC. It encodes CASSQGQGIYQETQYF. Full variable domain (missing parts from reference TRBV7-9 and TRBJ2-5): DTGVSQNPRHKITKRGQNVTFRCDPISEHNRLYWYRQTLGQGPEFLTYFQNEAQLEKSRLLSDRFSAERPKGSFSTLEIQRTEQGDSAMYLCASSQGQGIYQETQYFGPGTRLLVL.

The chain links TRBV11-1 to TRBJ2-1, with TRBD2 matching over 11 bases. The germline CDR1 and CDR2 sequences are SGHAT and FQDESV (reference sequence). This CDR3 spans 20 amino acids. V lost 10 bases, J lost 6 bases, and 26 bases stayed unmatched. This CDR3 is CATPPGRGSTRLAGFNEQFF. The DNA of the CDR3 is TGTGCCACCCCCCCCGGAAGGGGGTCGACCCGACTAGCGGGATTCAATGAGCAGTTCTTC.

V usage is TRBV7-2 and J usage is TRBJ1-1; weak D call: TRBD1 (6 bases). The CDR3 runs to 15 residues. V lost 6 bases, J lost 0 bases, and 14 bases lay in between. CDR1 and CDR2 (germline): SGHTA, FQGNSA. Here the CDR3 DNA reads TGTGCCAGCAGTGGAACAGGGCTAGTGAACACTGAAGCTTTCTTT. Protein product: CASSGTGLVNTEAFF.

This clonotype was seen only a few times. This rearrangement joins TRBV6-1 to TRBJ1-1; D gene ambiguous. Germline V gene lookup returns CDR1 MNHNS and CDR2 SASEGT. The CDR3 consists of 13 residues. The V end was cut by 6 bases, the J end by 2 bases, with 10 bases between. The CDR3 sequence: CASREISNTEAFF. CDR3 DNA sequence: TGTGCCAGCAGGGAAATCAGTAACACTGAAGCTTTCTTT.

This clonotype occurred many times. The genes are TRBV12-3 or TRBV12-4 and TRBJ2-2; 9 bases match TRBD1. V lost 7 bases and J lost 3; bases outside the gene matches: 15. CDR3 length equals 18 residues. For the CDR3, the DNA is TGTGCCAGCACTTCGCCCTGGGAAGACAGGGGGTACACCGGGGAGCTGTTTTTT. Amino acid sequence: CASTSPWEDRGYTGELFF.